This TCR beta chain was profiled in a study of blood T cell repertoires in COVID-19. Across the study: Spain, Italy and the United States supplied samples that represented acute and convalescent COVID-19. PBMCs, B-cell-depleted T cells, or T cells provided the cDNA or gDNA that made up the material.

Germline V lookup: CDR1 SNHLY, CDR2 FYNNEI. The CDR3 length is 11 residues. V was pared by 5 bases and J by 7 bases, with 8 bases between. Methods used by the authors: Counts of nucleated cells, estimated from reference gene primer amplification, were obtained. Sequencing was performed with immunoSEQ multiplex PCR; in TCRdb, only in-frame clones are kept and a portion is missing. For V, J and clone size, that table is used; D and trimming come from the DNA. Of about 290,000 clones listed, around four fifths are singletons. This clonotype was obtained from a woman aged 45-60 years with active or convalescent COVID-19. Material for sequencing was peripheral blood. The chain uses TRBV2 and TRBJ1-1; weak D call: TRBD1 (6 bases). The CDR3: CASSPDSEAFF. DNA for the CDR3: TGTGCCAGCAGTCCGGACAGTGAAGCTTTCTTT.